This T cell receptor beta chain was profiled in a study of cytomegalovirus exposure and HLA in healthy donors (dated 2017 in TCRdb). Broadly, across the study: An earlier analysis of some 500 of the donors reported approximately 300 Gb of sequence data and 117 million unique TCR beta sequences from about 179 million T cells. A later genetic analysis used genome-wide SNP genotypes for about 60% of the roughly 700 donors, treating that subset as a discovery cohort. The study was designed to test whether signatures of past pathogen exposure could be identified by cataloging public T cell receptors. Because of strong linkage in the cohort, a few DR-DQ haplotypes were treated as single units for association and clustering. Alongside the repertoire data, information on donor age, sex, ethnicity and CMV serostatus was compiled. Roughly 300 gigabases of sequencing data and 70 million to 85 million unique TCR sequences were included in an early release covering about 600 HLA-typed donors. A later analysis re-examined previously published TCR beta repertoires from just over 650 donors and added high-resolution HLA genotyping to investigate patterns of TCR occurrence. The study combined high-throughput TCR immunosequencing, statistical association of individual TCRs with disease status, and machine learning to predict cytomegalovirus infection status. Class I and class II HLA loci were covered by the typing at four-digit resolution. All discovery cohort repertoires had been generated on a single sequencing platform. In the later analysis, no new phenotypic data were used to find candidate immune exposures; instead, reliance was placed on TCR beta sequences and their occurrence across donors. Of the roughly 400 genotyped donors, more than 75% were placed in the genetic ancestry cluster associated with self-reported Caucasian donors. Using immunosequencing, the study profiled T cell repertoires from around 680 subjects and related those repertoires to cytomegalovirus serostatus. The number of typed donors differed by locus: about 620-640 for A, B, C, DRB1 and DQB1; roughly 510 for DQA1; around 610 for DPA1; and approximately 450 for DPB1. In addition to the first cohort of several hundred subjects, a separate validation cohort of over 90 different subjects was used. An earlier analysis of fewer than 750 of the donors used high-throughput TCR beta sequencing to judge whether each TCR beta V gene segment behaved as functional or pseudogenic. On average, roughly 250,000 unique TCR beta nucleotide sequences were sequenced per donor among a few hundred genotyped donors of the cohort, with 15% to 20% of those sequences being non-productive.

On the study overall, not on this receptor specifically: The authors suggested that the approach could potentially be generalized to other disease states and immunological phenotypes. Broadly in line with IMGT annotations, most TCR beta V segments showed up in productive rearrangements about 90% or about 30% of the time in an earlier analysis of 587 of the donors. Assigning TCR associations to individual alleles was difficult when HLA alleles, especially DR and DQ, strongly co-occurred. In a later analysis, the rate of TCR association differed among HLA loci, with DRB1 alleles having the most associated TCRs and HLA-C alleles having the fewest. Sequencing depth was assumed to be roughly uniform across donors in the presence/absence analyses, though that assumption may not hold. The study gave a list of around 170 TCR beta chains associated with cytomegalovirus. This cohort had only TCR beta chains sequenced, and the lack of alpha or paired-chain data limited which features could be detected. A further reported finding was that TCR beta sequences accurately predicted the HLA-A and HLA-B alleles for most subjects in the first cohort. Immune exposure information for the cohort was limited to CMV serostatus. A later analysis reported that several top co-occurrence clusters appeared linked to parvovirus B19, influenza, CMV and Epstein-Barr virus. Three of the identified cytomegalovirus-associated TCR beta chains were confirmed in vitro to be specific for cytomegalovirus antigens. Most TCR sequences were seen in very few donors, while some public TCRs were found in many individuals. Because HLA typing was unavailable for some donors at each locus, only the typed subset was used in association tests. Because counts were too low, seventeen rarely observed V segments, including chromosome 9 orphons, were excluded from the earlier analysis of 587 of the donors. A later genetic analysis associated a missense DCLRE1C variant with V-gene and J-gene trimming of TCR beta chains, and an independent cohort replicated the association. In both the original and validation cohorts, the classifier was reported to diagnose cytomegalovirus status with high specificity and sensitivity. Linkage disequilibrium might explain the correlated functional status among segregating V segments, but an unknown experimental factor could not be excluded. According to a later genetic analysis, donors in an Asian-associated ancestry cluster had fewer N-insertions in productive TCRs than the roughly 670-donor mean. A later analysis found that HLA-associated TCR beta chains were more clonally expanded and had lower generation probabilities than equally common non-associated chains. A cluster of highly shared sequence variants was judged likely to represent a technical artifact of the sequencing pipeline. A later analysis associated 15,000 to 20,000 TCR beta sequences with specific HLA alleles at a false discovery rate of 0.05. According to a later analysis, most CMV-associated TCR beta chains appeared to be HLA-restricted, and the HLA associations seemed to be driven largely by CMV exposure.

About this clone: It lacks a known antigen. No base qualities exist here, and no much larger clone lies one base off it.

Library construction relied on the immunoSEQ multiplex PCR assay. A mixture of 60 forward primers for TCR Vbeta segments and 13 reverse primers for TCR Jbeta segments was used in the multiplex PCR. A multiplex PCR assay on genomic DNA amplified the CDR3 region of rearranged TCR beta genes. The Illumina HiSeq System was used to sequence the amplified TCR beta libraries as 87-base-pair reads. Turning to the authors' computational methods: A later analysis tallied 75 million to 95 million unique TCR beta chains across the 666 repertoires, and approximately 11 million of those chains were shared by two or more donors. Raw reads were error-corrected and collapsed into unique sequences with a nearest-neighbor algorithm that merged closely related sequences to remove PCR and sequencing errors. Alignment of CDR3 sequences to IMGT reference sequences was used to assign V, D and J gene segments. For a sequence to be retained, a match of at least six nucleotides was required to both a V gene segment and a J gene segment. Rearrangements were classified as productive when the CDR3 lacked stop codons and remained in frame with V and J, and all other rearrangements were classified as non-productive. Following IMGT convention, CDR3 was defined as the stretch from the second conserved V-encoded cysteine up to the conserved J-encoded phenylalanine. Sequences without an unambiguous match to a single V gene segment were excluded from the earlier analysis of over 500 of the donors. An earlier analysis of over 450 of the donors classified V segments as functional when productive rearrangements were above 56.7% and as segregating when the standard deviation between donors was above 5%. To diagnose cytomegalovirus status from the catalog of TCR beta chain sequences, a statistical classification framework was built. In a later analysis, V and J genes were assigned by comparing TCR nucleotide sequences against IMGT/GENE-DB human TR gene sequences. Using the TCRdist pipeline, a later analysis assigned CDR3 sequences along with most-parsimonious VDJ recombination scenarios. In a later analysis, each TCR beta chain was defined by its CDR3 amino acid sequence together with its V-gene family, and reads lacking a unique V-gene family were excluded. As a way to deal with suspected cross-contamination and a sequencing artifact, a later analysis dropped hundreds of nucleotide sequences that were highly shared and had low generation probability. A later analysis calculated a clonal expansion index for each public chain from normalized within-repertoire ranks of inferred template counts. Generation probabilities in a later analysis came from a VDJ recombination model fitted to out-of-frame rearrangements, and those results were checked against IGoR. In a later analysis, TCR-TCR, TCR-HLA and TCR-CMV co-occurrence was scored with hypergeometric tests, and a repertoire-size bias correction was applied to TCR pairs. To estimate false discovery rates, a later analysis permuted the HLA or CMV assignments 20 times. A later analysis grouped co-occurring TCRs with DBSCAN, adding TCRdist sequence similarity when clustering within HLA-allele-positive subsets. Repertoires with fewer than 30,000 or more than 120,000 public chains, plus five repertoires with anomalous nucleotide sharing, were excluded from co-occurrence clustering. Not all clones reach the TCRdb copy of this immuneACCESS table, which keeps in-frame sequences only. Checked studies attribute under half of the gap to unresolved V genes and leave the rest unexplained. The V and J calls and clone size come from that table; D and trimming were worked out from the DNA. This sample is represented by 120,000 or so clones; around three quarters of them were singletons. The ten biggest clones cover around 3.6% of the sample.

In total, approximately 690 healthy bone marrow donors made up the cohort. At the time of sampling, every cohort member was nominally healthy, though immune exposures that went unrecorded were likely present. The donor tested CMV seronegative, placing the donor among the roughly 350 seronegative members of the cohort. Each donor provided a peripheral blood sample, and peripheral blood mononuclear cells were used for TCR beta sequencing. The Qiagen DNeasy Blood Extraction Kit was used to extract genomic DNA from the blood cell samples. This sequence was found in a man aged 25-45 years in good health and CMV-seronegative. Sequences were obtained from PBMCs.

The CDR3: CATSRTGEAYEQYF. In nucleotide form, the sequence is TGTGCCACCAGCAGGACAGGGGAGGCCTACGAGCAGTACTTC. The rearrangement joined TRBV15 to TRBJ2-7; 8 nucleotides in the junction match TRBD1. The germline V end is reduced by 3 bases and the J end by 2 bases; junction bases left unmatched: 3. Taken from the germline V gene (reference sequence), the CDR1 and CDR2 loops are LNHNV and YYDKDF. The CDR3 runs 14 amino acids, cysteine and phenylalanine included. The sequence is cut down to CDR3 DNA, 42 bases in frame from base 1. Supplemented by the reference TRBV15 and TRBJ2-7 proteins around the CDR3, the complete variable domain is DAMVIQNPRYQVTQFGKPVTLSCSQTLNHNVMYWYQQKSSQAPKLLFHYYDKDFNNEADTPDNFQSRRPNTSFCFLDIRSPGLGDTAMYLCATSRTGEAYEQYFGPGTRLTVT.